This T cell receptor (beta chain) was documented in a study of tumor-infiltrating lymphocytes in primary liver carcinoma (dated by TCRdb to the late 2010s). With regard to the full study: About 5 patients with histopathologically diagnosed primary liver carcinoma underwent surgical resection in China between November 2015 and early 2016. Tumors of the five patients were stage T1-T3 N0M0 with maximum diameters of roughly 4.2 to 11 cm. Hepatocellular carcinoma (four) or combined HCC and intrahepatic cholangiocarcinoma (one) was present in the five patients, who were three men and two women aged 30 to 69 years. For each liver tumor, the study sampled five regions along with adjacent normal tissue and blood, and applied TCRbeta repertoire sequencing, expression microarrays and whole-exome sequencing. Samples yielded roughly 3.5 to 8 million productive TCRbeta reads; read depth did not differ significantly between tissue types. Repertoires from technical replicates were highly reproducible, with mean shared-clone rates about 0.9 and correlation coefficients above 0.95. A total of roughly 35 specimens from 5 patients went through TCRbeta repertoire sequencing, namely 25 tumor regions, 5 adjacent noncancerous liver tissues and 5 peripheral blood samples. Points the paper makes about the study in general: With just four to six patients in the study, the authors point out that the findings should be validated in a larger study. The top 250 clones accounted for a significantly greater share of the repertoire in tumors than in blood (p = 0.039). Because sequencing covered only the TCR beta chain and unpaired alpha chains were not captured, true repertoire diversity is likely underestimated. Repertoire overlap was higher between tumor regions (mean about 36%) than tumor-adjacent (approximately 17%) or tumor-blood (approximately 14%) pairs, consistent with antigen-driven expansion. Comparison of CD4+ and CD8+ T cell repertoires was precluded by the use of bulk unsorted samples.

TRIzol reagent was used to extract blood RNA from unsorted whole blood, while the DNeasy Blood & Tissue kit provided the germline DNA. Chronic HBV infection was present in the patients, and the patients were treatment-naive at sampling. Before surgery, four milliliters of peripheral blood were collected into K2EDTA tubes. The germline V gene supplies CDR1 SGHAT and CDR2 FQNNGV. The CDR3 covers 13 residues, taking in both the cysteine and the phenylalanine. The sequence is cut down to CDR3 DNA, 39 bases in frame from base 1. Starting from around 500 ng total RNA, TCRbeta-specific cDNA was produced by reverse transcription with a constant-region primer and ProtoScript II reverse transcriptase. Three nested multiplex PCR rounds, following a slightly modified ARM-PCR procedure, were used to build the TCRbeta libraries. Each of the first two PCR rounds ran for roughly 11 cycles and used multiplex TRBV1-TRBV30 forward primers together with a Cbeta reverse primer. A final 25-cycle PCR with Deep VentR polymerase added sample barcodes and Illumina adapters. Amplicons of 200-500 bp were gel-purified with a QIAquick gel extraction kit before sequencing. An Illumina HiSeq 2500 was used to sequence the TCRbeta amplicons with 250-bp paired-end reads. Regarding the original processing steps: Reads were quality-trimmed with Trimmomatic v0.33, and paired reads were merged with FLASH v1.2.11 to recover full CDR3 sequences. MiGEC v1.2.1b assigned V, D and J germline segments to the rearranged TCRbeta sequences. VDJtools v1.0.0 computed clonotype statistics and Shannon-Wiener diversity indices. Except for diversity analysis, only the 250 most abundant clonotypes of each sample were used in subsequent analyses to reduce sampling bias. Starting from the raw public reads, TCRdb applied fastp trimming at Q25, assembled clones with MiXCR and retained in-frame beta chains. When rows share a CDR3 protein, they turn into one entry using the most common DNA and genes. The V and J calls reflect TCRdb's pipeline rather than the authors' work. Across this sample there are about 330,000 distinct CDR3 sequences, with less than 70% seen only once. Jointly, the top ten make up about 6.5% of the sample.

With respect to this clonotype: Its antigen specificity is not known. At one end, the junction sequence differs from germline, possibly due to a read error.

The sequenced material came from peripheral blood. This sequence was found in a middle-aged man with primary liver carcinoma and hepatitis B virus infection. The V gene is TRBV11-2 and the J gene is TRBJ1-1; a confident D gene designation cannot be given. The CDR3 corresponds to CASCLGTNTKAFF. The sequence in DNA is TGTGCCAGCTGCTTAGGTACAAACACTAAAGCTTTCTTT.